The TCR beta chain under discussion was sequenced for a study of CD8+CD57+ T cells in acquired aplastic anemia. Study-wide points: Between patients and controls, around 30 CD8+ CDR3 sequences were found in common.

Genomic DNA, serving as template, underwent TCR beta VDJ and CDR3 profiling. MiXCR was run by TCRdb on the reads, yielding one entry per CDR3 protein. This sample has around 290,000 distinct CDR3 sequences; 45% to 65% occur once, and the top ten carry 1.3%. With regard to this clonotype: The antigen is undetermined.

In patients chosen for sequencing, flow cytometry had shown CD8+CD57+ cell expansion. A severe acquired aplastic anemia diagnosis applied to all patients. This TCR derives from a human donor with aplastic anemia. The sequenced sample was sorted CD4+, CD8+, or CD8+CD57+ T cells (not recorded which) from PBMCs.

CDR3 DNA sequence: TGTGCCAGCAGCCGCCCAGAGGGGCTCTATGGCTACACCTTC. Protein sequence: CASSRPEGLYGYTF. The gene calls are TRBV7-9 and TRBJ1-2; D possibly corresponds to TRBD1 (5 bases). CDR1 SEHNR and CDR2 FQNEAQ come from the germline V gene (reference sequence). The CDR3 has 14 amino acids. Trimming removed 5 bases at V and 4 bases at J, with 14 bases between. Full variable domain (rest looked up from reference TRBV7-9 and TRBJ1-2): DTGVSQNPRHKITKRGQNVTFRCDPISEHNRLYWYRQTLGQGPEFLTYFQNEAQLEKSRLLSDRFSAERPKGSFSTLEIQRTEQGDSAMYLCASSRPEGLYGYTFGSGTRLTVV.